A single sample gave rise to the 15 T cell receptor beta chains below, sequenced in a study of CD8+CD57+ T cells in acquired aplastic anemia. Genomic DNA templated the TCR beta VDJ and CDR3 profiling. MiXCR, run by TCRdb on the reads, gives a single entry per CDR3 protein. Counted here are under 200,000 distinct CDR3 sequences, about half occurring once; the ten biggest clones make up roughly 3.2%. Previously, flow cytometry had revealed CD8+CD57+ cell expansion in the patients chosen for sequencing. Material for sequencing was sorted CD4+, CD8+, or CD8+CD57+ T cells (not recorded which) from PBMCs. Receptor source: a human donor with aplastic anemia.

This clonotype was detected ten times or more. The chain couples TRBV4-3 to TRBJ1-2, with a tentative D call TRBD1 (6 bases). Germline V CDR1 and CDR2: LGHNA, YSLEER. The CDR3 is made up of 13 amino acids. V was trimmed by 4 bases and J by 7 bases, leaving 13 bases between them. CDR3 nucleotide sequence: TGCGCCAGCAGCCTCAACAGGGACGGTGGCTACACCTTC. The encoded protein is CASSLNRDGGYTF.

This clonotype was counted at least ten times. The CDR3 nucleotides read TGTGCCAGTAGTCCACGGACAGCCTTATATGAAAAACTGTTTTTT. The encoded protein is CASSPRTALYEKLFF. This chain joins TRBV19 and TRBJ1-4, with D perhaps matching TRBD1 (6 bases). The V gene's germline CDR1 is LNHDA and CDR2 SQIVND (reference sequence). Trimming stripped 5 bases from V and 6 bases from J, with 16 bases between. This CDR3 comprises 15 residues.

J is TRBJ2-5 and V is TRBV19; tentatively, D is TRBD1 or TRBD2 (5 bases each). With 8 bases removed from V and 3 bases from J, the gap between germline ends came to 13 bases. The CDR3 has 13 amino acids. Per germline, CDR1 LNHDA and CDR2 SQIVND (reference sequence). The CDR3 nucleotides read TGTGCCAGTTCTAGGGGTAGCGAAGAGACCCAGTACTTC. Translation gives CASSRGSEETQYF.

In regard to this clonotype: At one end, the junction sequence differs from germline, possibly due to a read error. The V gene is TRBV11-2, the J gene TRBJ2-2; D possibly corresponds to TRBD2 (6 bases). Germline values: CDR1 SGHAT, CDR2 FQNNGV. This CDR3 is built from 16 residues. The CDR3 reads CASSFPFGGITGELFF. CDR3 DNA sequence: TGTGCCAGCAGCTTCCCCTTTGGGGGGATCACCGGGGAGCTGTTTTTC.

The rearrangement links TRBV20-1 to TRBJ1-5; TRBD1 agrees at 7 bases. The germline V gene encodes CDR1 DFQATT and CDR2 SNEGSKA (reference sequence). The J segment lost 6 bases and the V segment lost 5 bases, leaving 10 bases of the junction unmatched. The CDR3 runs 14 residues. CDR3 coding DNA: TGCAGTGCTCCGGCCTTGCAGGGGGGTCAGCCCCAGCATTTT. It is translated as CSAPALQGGQPQHF.

This chain joins TRBV19 and TRBJ2-2; D might be TRBD1 (6 bases). CDR1 and CDR2 (germline): LNHDA, SQIVND (reference sequence). The CDR3 spans 14 residues. The V and J ends lost 7 bases and 5 bases respectively, with 14 bases between them. This CDR3 is CASKKGEWTGELFF. CDR3 nucleotide sequence: TGTGCCAGTAAGAAGGGGGAGTGGACCGGGGAGCTGTTTTTT. The variable domain in full, completed from reference TRBV19 and TRBJ2-2, reads DGGITQSPKYLFRKEGQNVTLSCEQNLNHDAMYWYRQDPGQGLRLIYYSQIVNDFQKGDIAEGYSVSREKKESFPLTVTSAQKNPTAFYLCASKKGEWTGELFFGEGSRLTVL.

The chain joins TRBV6-2 or TRBV6-3 to TRBJ2-7; D unresolved. V was cut by 5 bases and J by 4 bases, with 9 bases left in between. The germline gives CDR1 MNHEY, CDR2 SVGEGT. The CDR3 spans 12 residues. CDR3 amino acids: CASSNGWYEQYV. As DNA, the CDR3 is TGTGCCAGCAGTAACGGGTGGTACGAGCAGTACGTC.

The chain is built from TRBV6-5 and TRBJ1-6; TRBD1 aligns across 8 bases. The junction had 4 bases not matched to a gene; V was cut back by 0 bases and J by 6 bases. Germline lookup yields CDR1 MNHEY and CDR2 SVGAGI. This CDR3 is 16 amino acids long. The CDR3 reads CASSYSSGGGNSPLHF. The CDR3 DNA reads TGTGCCAGCAGTTACTCGTCAGGGGGCGGTAATTCACCCCTCCACTTT.

The gene calls are TRBV7-6 and TRBJ2-7; no firm D call. Germline lookup yields CDR1 SGHVS and CDR2 FNYEAQ. The CDR3 contains 12 residues. V was pared by 1 base and J by 6 bases, with 7 bases between. This chain's CDR3 is CASSLEVGEQYF. The DNA of the CDR3 is TGTGCCAGCAGCTTAGAAGTGGGCGAGCAGTACTTC.

This clonotype was seen a single time. Written as DNA, the CDR3 is TGTGCCAGCCGGGGAGTTTTCTACGAGCAGTACTTC. It specifies CASRGVFYEQYF. The V and J genes are TRBV10-3 and TRBJ2-7; weak D call: TRBD2 (5 bases). CDR1 ENHRY and CDR2 SYGVKD come from the germline V gene. Trimming stripped 10 bases from V and 3 bases from J, with 13 bases between. The CDR3 contains 12 residues.

As regards this clonotype: A much larger clone sits a single nucleotide away, making a read error possible. CDR3 in DNA: TGCGCCGCCAGAATCGGGGTAGGCGAAAAACTGTTTTTT. Its translation: CAARIGVGEKLFF. The chain has TRBV5-1 and TRBJ1-4; D call uncertain. V shed 10 bases and J shed 8 bases, with 18 bases lying between them. This CDR3 comprises 13 residues. Germline CDR1 reads SGHRS; CDR2 reads YFSETQ.

Here the CDR3 reads CASSQDGTGAGNTIYF. CDR3 coding DNA: TGTGCCAGCAGCCAAGATGGGACAGGGGCTGGAAACACCATATATTTT. The chain recombines TRBV11-2 with TRBJ1-3; 10 nucleotides align to TRBD1. The CDR3 runs 16 residues. V trimming: 5 bases; J trimming: 2 bases; junction bases outside the gene matches: 6. Germline values: CDR1 SGHAT, CDR2 FQNNGV.

This clonotype was observed at least ten times. This chain connects TRBV19 to TRBJ1-2; D call uncertain. This CDR3 region has 16 residues. V lost 2 bases and J lost 3, with 16 bases in between. The V gene's germline CDR1 is LNHDA and CDR2 SQIVND (reference sequence). CDR3 DNA sequence: TGTGCCAGTAGTATATCCGTAGGGAGGAGGGACTATGGCTACACCTTC. Translation: CASSISVGRRDYGYTF.

This clonotype came up many times. In nucleotides, the CDR3 is TGTGCCAGCAGCGCCCGGAGGGACAATGAGCAGTTCTTC. The encoded protein is CASSARRDNEQFF. The chain is built from TRBV6-1 and TRBJ2-1; possibly TRBD2 for D (6 bases). There are 13 residues in the CDR3. CDR1 and CDR2 from the germline V gene are MNHNS and SASEGT. V lost 6 bases, J lost 5 bases, and 11 bases lay in between.

The chain links TRBV9 to TRBJ1-5; D remains ambiguous. This CDR3 spans 13 amino acids. Germline V gene data show CDR1 as SGDLS and CDR2 as YYNGEE. The ends were cut back, 0 bases at V and 3 bases at J, with 4 bases in the middle. The DNA of the CDR3 is TGTGCCAGCAGCGTAGCCCCCAATCAGCCCCAGCATTTT. The encoded protein is CASSVAPNQPQHF.